These 20 T cell receptor beta chains share one sample of origin, sequenced in a study of glioma-infiltrating T cells. Amplification of TCR alpha and beta CDR3 regions from RNA used iRepertoire nested multiplex PCR. One entry per CDR3 protein, called by TCRdb with MiXCR from the multiplex PCR reads. There are more than 110,000 distinct CDR3 sequences in the sample; roughly 43% occur only once, and 20% lies in the top ten. The specimen was glioma tissue, nonneoplastic brain tissue, or PBMCs (not recorded which). All receptors derive from a human donor with low-grade glioma or glioblastoma, undergoing nonglioma brain surgery, or in good health (not recorded which).

The sample holds a few counts of this clonotype. The J gene is TRBJ2-7, the V gene TRBV20-1; TRBD1 is a possible D gene (6 bases). Germline lookup yields CDR1 DFQATT and CDR2 SNEGSKA (reference sequence). V lost 6 bases and J lost 3, with 15 bases in between. The CDR3 loop spans 13 amino acids. The DNA of the CDR3 is TGCAGTGCCGTACAGGGCGCCCTCTACGAGCAGTACTTC. Its translation is CSAVQGALYEQYF.

The sample holds a few counts of this clonotype. This chain uses TRBV18 with TRBJ1-1; maybe TRBD1 (5 bases). The CDR3 loop spans 14 amino acids. Between the trimmed V and J ends, which lost 0 bases and 5 bases, there was a span of 10 bases. In germline, CDR1 is KGHSH, CDR2 LQKENI. CDR3 DNA sequence: TGTGCCAGCTCACCACCGGAGGGGTGGACTGAAGCTTTCTTT. Its protein product is CASSPPEGWTEAFF. Combining the CDR3 with reference TRBV18 and TRBJ1-1 gives the whole variable domain NAGVMQNPRHLVRRRGQEARLRCSPMKGHSHVYWYRQLPEEGLKFMVYLQKENIIDESGMPKERFSAEFPKEGPSILRIQQVVRGDSAAYFCASSPPEGWTEAFFGQGTRLTVV.

There are a few counts of this clonotype. The DNA for the CDR3 is TGTGCCAGCAGCTTAGGTCGGGACAGGGGGAAGGTTGAAGCTTTCTTT. Protein sequence: CASSLGRDRGKVEAFF. V is TRBV7-8 and J is TRBJ1-1; TRBD1 agrees at 11 bases. Germline loops: CDR1 SGHVS, CDR2 FQNEAQ. This CDR3 is built from 16 residues. Trimming removed 1 base from V and 7 bases from J; junction bases left unmatched: 8. Full variable domain (remainder filled in from reference TRBV7-8 and TRBJ1-1): GAGVSQSPRYKVAKRGQDVALRCDPISGHVSLFWYQQALGQGPEFLTYFQNEAQLDKSGLPSDRFFAERPEGSVSTLKIQRTQQEDSAVYLCASSLGRDRGKVEAFFGQGTRLTVV.

This chain joins TRBV28 and TRBJ2-5, with TRBD2 matching 14 bases. The CDR3 is made up of 16 amino acids. V lost 10 bases, J lost 0 bases, and 7 bases stayed unmatched. Germline CDR1 is MDHEN and CDR2 is SYDVKM. The CDR3 coding sequence is TGTGCCACGGGGACTAGCGGGAGCGGAGACCAAGAGACCCAGTACTTC. This encodes CATGTSGSGDQETQYF.

This rearrangement joins TRBV20-1 to TRBJ1-5; D is uncertain. Germline-derived CDR1 and CDR2 are DFQATT and SNEGSKA (reference sequence). V shed 5 bases and J shed 3 bases, with 8 bases lying between them. The CDR3 length is 12 residues. The CDR3: CSAGQSNQPQHF. CDR3 DNA sequence: TGCAGTGCTGGCCAATCCAATCAGCCCCAGCATTTT.

The V call is TRBV27, the J call TRBJ2-2; 9 bases line up with TRBD2. V lost 6 bases to trimming and J lost 7 bases; unmatched junction nucleotides: 9. This CDR3 has 15 residues. CDR1 and CDR2 (germline): MNHEY, SMNVEV (reference sequence). The CDR3 loop reads CASSYRASGDGELFF. The CDR3 bases are TGTGCCAGCAGCTACAGGGCTAGCGGGGACGGGGAGCTGTTTTTT.

This chain links TRBV7-9 with TRBJ2-1; 11 bases match TRBD2. Germline lookup yields CDR1 SEHNR and CDR2 FQNEAQ (reference sequence). The trim removed 0 bases at V and 8 bases at J, leaving 6 bases unmatched. This CDR3 spans 16 amino acids. In nucleotides, the CDR3 is TGTGCCAGCAGCTTAGCCACTAGCGGGGGTGAGGATGAGCAGTTCTTC. It codes for CASSLATSGGEDEQFF.

This clonotype has at least ten counts. The J gene is TRBJ2-3, the V gene TRBV27; TRBD1 might be the D (6 bases). Per the germline V gene, CDR1 is MNHEY and CDR2 is SMNVEV (reference sequence). The V end lost 6 bases, the J end lost 4 bases, and 17 bases lay between the germline ends. The CDR3 covers 15 residues. The CDR3 nucleotides read TGTGCCAGCAGGTATCAGGGGAGAGGGGCAGATACGCAGTATTTT. This encodes CASRYQGRGADTQYF.

This clonotype was recorded a few times. This chain links TRBV6-1 with TRBJ2-2; TRBD2 matches 10 bases. J lost 0 bases, V lost 6 bases, and 1 base had no gene match. The CDR3 covers 15 residues. Looked up from germline, CDR1 is MNHNS and CDR2 is SASEGT. Here the CDR3 DNA reads TGTGCCAGCAGGCTAGCGGGAGCGAACACCGGGGAGCTGTTTTTT. Its translation is CASRLAGANTGELFF.

The J gene is TRBJ2-5, the V gene TRBV4-1; D gene uncertain. V was clipped by 3 bases and J by 14 bases, with 4 bases between them. CDR1 is MGHRA, CDR2 YSYEKL, per germline. This CDR3 has 8 residues. The CDR3 DNA follows: TGCGCCAGCAGCCAGCAATACTTC. Protein sequence: CASSQQYF.

This clonotype was detected only once. This chain joins TRBV20-1 and TRBJ2-1; 11 nucleotides align to TRBD2. Germline CDR1 reads DFQATT; CDR2 reads SNEGSKA (reference sequence). The CDR3 runs 15 residues. V lost 2 bases and J lost 7; bases outside the gene matches: 7. CDR3 region: CSARSGTSGRNEQFF. CDR3 coding DNA: TGCAGTGCTAGATCCGGGACTAGCGGCCGGAATGAGCAGTTCTTC.

This clonotype was observed a handful of times. The V call is TRBV4-1, the J call TRBJ2-1; 11 positions match TRBD2. Looked up from germline, CDR1 is MGHRA and CDR2 is YSYEKL. This CDR3 spans 15 amino acids. With V trimmed by 3 bases and J by 10 bases, 8 bases remained unmatched. The CDR3 spells CASSHSQGLAEEQFF. The CDR3 DNA sequence: TGCGCCAGCAGCCATTCTCAGGGACTAGCGGAGGAGCAGTTCTTC.

This clonotype was found a few times. The V call is TRBV2, the J call TRBJ2-5, with D unresolved. From germline, CDR1 is SNHLY and CDR2 FYNNEI. The CDR3 length is 12 residues. Trimming removed 2 bases at V and 4 bases at J, with 5 bases between. The CDR3 loop is CASSELTETQYF. DNA for the CDR3: TGTGCCAGCAGTGAATTAACAGAGACCCAGTACTTC.

V is TRBV15 and J is TRBJ1-3, with D possibly TRBD1 on 5 matching bases. The germline V gene has CDR1 LNHNV and CDR2 YYDKDF (reference sequence). Trimming took 3 bases from V and 0 from J, leaving 9 bases between them. This CDR3 is built from 15 residues. The CDR3 sequence is CATSRDISSGNTIYF. The CDR3 region has the DNA TGTGCCACCAGCAGGGACATCAGCTCTGGAAACACCATATATTTT.

The chain recombines TRBV15 with TRBJ1-6; D call uncertain. The CDR3 length is 15 residues. The germline gives CDR1 LNHNV, CDR2 YYDKDF (reference sequence). Between the trimmed V and J ends, which lost 3 bases and 10 bases, there was a span of 16 bases. This chain's CDR3 is CATSRNREGGSPLHF. As DNA, the CDR3 is TGTGCCACCAGCAGGAACCGGGAGGGAGGATCACCCCTCCACTTT.

This clonotype showed up many times. The chain recombines TRBV3-1 with TRBJ2-5; 7 positions agree with TRBD2. Germline V gene sequence: CDR1 LGHDT, CDR2 YNNKEL (reference sequence). The V gene end was trimmed by 1 base and the J gene end by 0 bases; junction bases not matched to a gene: 8. This CDR3 is built from 17 residues. This chain's CDR3 is CASSQAGGYQYQETQYF. The CDR3 DNA sequence: TGTGCCAGCAGCCAAGCGGGAGGCTATCAGTACCAAGAGACCCAGTACTTC.

This clonotype appeared a single time. This chain links TRBV4-2 with TRBJ2-3, with 9 bases lining up with TRBD2. CDR1 and CDR2 (germline): LGHNA, YNFKEQ. The CDR3 is 15 amino acids. V dropped 3 bases and J dropped 7; count of bases not matched to a gene: 8. The CDR3 coding sequence is TGTGCCAGCAGCCACCAAGCGGGGGGAGAGAATACGCAGTATTTT. It encodes CASSHQAGGENTQYF.

This clonotype was observed a few times. This rearrangement joins TRBV4-2 to TRBJ1-5, with TRBD1 matching over 7 bases. The CDR3 covers 17 residues. CDR1 and CDR2 (germline): LGHNA, YNFKEQ. V gave up 0 bases and J gave up 7 bases; unmatched junction bases: 12. CDR3: CASSQEPQTGYWQPQHF. The CDR3 nucleotides read TGTGCCAGCAGCCAAGAGCCCCAGACAGGGTACTGGCAGCCCCAGCATTTT.

Remarks on this clonotype: An end of the junction does not agree with germline; a read error may underlie this. V and J are TRBV19 and TRBJ2-1, with TRBD2 identical over 9 bases. Germline V gives CDR1 LNHDA, CDR2 SQIVND (reference sequence). The CDR3 extends over 18 amino acids. CDR3 region: CASSIFASSGGRSHEQLF. The CDR3 region has the DNA TGTGCCAGTAGCATTTTCGCTTCGAGCGGGGGGAGGTCCCATGAGCAGTTATTC.

This chain joins TRBV4-2 and TRBJ1-1; D is uncertain. The CDR3 extends over 14 amino acids. Trimming left V 1 base short and J 3 bases short, with 9 bases between. In germline, CDR1 is LGHNA, CDR2 YNFKEQ. The CDR3 coding sequence is TGTGCCAGCAGCCAAGTATACGGCTACACTGAAGCTTTCTTT. Residues: CASSQVYGYTEAFF.